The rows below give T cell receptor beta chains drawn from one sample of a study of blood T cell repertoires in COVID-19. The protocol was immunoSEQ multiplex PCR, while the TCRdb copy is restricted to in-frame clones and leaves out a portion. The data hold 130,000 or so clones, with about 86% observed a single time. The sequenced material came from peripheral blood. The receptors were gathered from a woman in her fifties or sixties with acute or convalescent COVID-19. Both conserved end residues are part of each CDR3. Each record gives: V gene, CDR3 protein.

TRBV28 CATAPSGVDYGYTF
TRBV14 CASSRNRGNYGYTF
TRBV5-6 CASSLGGRALRGYTF
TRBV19 CASRGGFQPQHF
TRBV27 CASSFGTGGGNTIYF
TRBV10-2 CASSEGQGRGYTF
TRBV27 CASSSTGPSDMNTEAFF
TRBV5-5 CASSLAPQASGGELFF
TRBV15 CATSSQPGQEGFKQYF
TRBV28 CASSLGQHNSPLHF
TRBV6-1 CASSVSSGGATDTQYF
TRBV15 CATSRGSYSNQPQHF
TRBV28 CASSLSSGYSTEAFF
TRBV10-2 CASSEVQSNQPQHF
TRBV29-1 CSGTMTGGADGYTF
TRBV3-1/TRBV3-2 CASSFRDTGELFF
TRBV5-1 CASGTSVGTDTQYF
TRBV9 CASSETPGFTTGELFF